Below, one T cell receptor beta chain is given with its context. The protocol was immunoSEQ multiplex PCR, while the TCRdb copy is restricted to in-frame clones and leaves out a portion. The table lists 150,000 to 200,000 clones, roughly 79% of them singletons. This specimen belongs to a study of blood T cell repertoires in COVID-19. On the study more broadly: Acute and convalescent COVID-19 specimens originated in the United States, Italy and Spain. Nucleic acid was either cDNA or gDNA, and it came from T cells, B-cell-depleted T cells, or PBMCs.

CDR3 length: 19 amino acids. V was pared by 5 bases and J by 3 bases, with 16 bases of the junction left unmatched. Looked up from germline, CDR1 is SEHNR and CDR2 is FQNEAQ (reference sequence). The specimen was peripheral blood. The J gene is TRBJ2-6, the V gene TRBV7-9; 7 nucleotides align to TRBD1. The receptor was isolated from a woman aged 40 to 50 with COVID-19, enrolled during active disease. CDR3 residues: CASSPSGTDYRGGANVLTF. The CDR3 coding sequence is TGTGCCAGCAGCCCTAGTGGGACAGACTACCGTGGTGGGGCCAACGTCCTGACTTTC.